This T cell receptor beta chain was identified in a study of quantifying T cell responses using KT2 cells. Study as a whole: RNA was reverse transcribed with TCR alpha and beta constant-region primers. The second PCR was a qPCR stopped at a predetermined fluorescence threshold. Study-wide findings and caveats: The number of KT2 alpha and beta sequences was a linear function of input KT2 cells.

An oligo carrying a UMI was ligated to the cDNA 3' end. First-round PCR used three to five cycles and beta primers RC1.1 and RC1.2 covering TRBC1 and TRBC2. From the second PCR onward, TCR alpha and beta chains were processed separately. TCRdb processed the UMI-ligation and nested PCR reads anew with MiXCR; each CDR3 protein has one entry. The data show 31,000 or so distinct CDR3 sequences, with over 9% seen just once and roughly 10% held by the top ten. The sample is PBMC spiked with counted cells of clone KT2. V shed 6 bases and J 1 base; nucleotides not matched to a gene: 7. From germline, CDR1 is DFQATT and CDR2 SNEGSKA (reference sequence). The CDR3 covers 15 residues. Comments on this clonotype: Its target is unknown.

Sequenced input: PBMCs spiked with cells of the T cell clone KT2. This chain links TRBV20-1 with TRBJ1-4; TRBD1 matches 8 bases. This receptor was taken from a human donor. The CDR3: CSAKEQGGTNEKLFF. The CDR3 region has the DNA TGCAGTGCAAAAGAACAGGGGGGAACTAATGAAAAACTGTTTTTT.